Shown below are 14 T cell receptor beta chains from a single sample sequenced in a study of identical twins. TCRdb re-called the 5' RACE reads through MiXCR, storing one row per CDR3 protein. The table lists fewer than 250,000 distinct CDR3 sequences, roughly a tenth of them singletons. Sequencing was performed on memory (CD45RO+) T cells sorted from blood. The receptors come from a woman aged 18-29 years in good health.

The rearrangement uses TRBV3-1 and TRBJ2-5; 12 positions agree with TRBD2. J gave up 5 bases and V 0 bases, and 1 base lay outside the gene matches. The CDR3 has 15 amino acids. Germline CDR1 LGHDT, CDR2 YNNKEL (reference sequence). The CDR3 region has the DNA TGTGCCAGCAGCCAAGACGGGACTAGCGGGGAGACCCAGTACTTC. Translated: CASSQDGTSGETQYF.

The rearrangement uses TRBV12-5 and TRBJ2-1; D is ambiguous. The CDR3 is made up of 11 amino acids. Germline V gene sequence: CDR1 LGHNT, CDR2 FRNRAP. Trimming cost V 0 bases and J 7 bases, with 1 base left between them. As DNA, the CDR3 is TGTGCTAGTGGTTTGGTGAATGAGCAGTTCTTC. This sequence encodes CASGLVNEQFF.

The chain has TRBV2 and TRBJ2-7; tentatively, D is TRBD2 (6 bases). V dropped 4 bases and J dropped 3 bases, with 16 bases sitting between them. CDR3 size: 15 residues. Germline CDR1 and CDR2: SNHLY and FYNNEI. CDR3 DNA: TGTGCCAGCAGTGGGGCCGGGCGGGAAAGCTACGAGCAGTACTTC. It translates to CASSGAGRESYEQYF.

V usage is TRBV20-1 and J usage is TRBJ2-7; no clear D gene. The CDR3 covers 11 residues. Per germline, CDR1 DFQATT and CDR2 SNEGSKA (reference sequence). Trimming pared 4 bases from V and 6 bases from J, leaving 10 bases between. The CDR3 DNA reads TGCAGTGCTAAGATGCAGCTCGAGCAGTACTTC. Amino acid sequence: CSAKMQLEQYF.

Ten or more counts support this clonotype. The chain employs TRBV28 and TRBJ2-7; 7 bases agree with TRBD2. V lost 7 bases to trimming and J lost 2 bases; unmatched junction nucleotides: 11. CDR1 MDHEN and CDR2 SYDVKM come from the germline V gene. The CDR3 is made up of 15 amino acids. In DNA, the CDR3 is TGTGCCAGCAAGGGAGGGGAAGGGGCAGCCTACGAGCAGTACTTC. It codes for CASKGGEGAAYEQYF.

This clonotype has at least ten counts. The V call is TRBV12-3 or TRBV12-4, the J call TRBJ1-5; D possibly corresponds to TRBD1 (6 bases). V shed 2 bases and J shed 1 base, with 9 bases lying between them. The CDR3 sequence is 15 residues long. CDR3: CASSLSRGSNQPQHF. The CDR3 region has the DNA TGTGCCAGCAGTTTAAGCAGGGGAAGCAATCAGCCCCAGCATTTT.

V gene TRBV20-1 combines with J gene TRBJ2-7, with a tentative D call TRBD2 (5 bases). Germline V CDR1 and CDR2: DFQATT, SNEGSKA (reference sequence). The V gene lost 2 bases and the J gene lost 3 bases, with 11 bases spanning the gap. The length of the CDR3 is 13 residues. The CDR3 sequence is CSARSFRDYEQYF. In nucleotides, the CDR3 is TGCAGTGCTAGATCGTTTCGGGACTACGAGCAGTACTTC.

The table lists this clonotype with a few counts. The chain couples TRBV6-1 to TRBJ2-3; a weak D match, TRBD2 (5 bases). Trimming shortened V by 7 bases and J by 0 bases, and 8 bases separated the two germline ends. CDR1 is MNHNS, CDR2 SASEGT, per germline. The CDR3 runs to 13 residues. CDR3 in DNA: TGTGCCAGCAAAGGAGGTAGCACAGATACGCAGTATTTT. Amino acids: CASKGGSTDTQYF.

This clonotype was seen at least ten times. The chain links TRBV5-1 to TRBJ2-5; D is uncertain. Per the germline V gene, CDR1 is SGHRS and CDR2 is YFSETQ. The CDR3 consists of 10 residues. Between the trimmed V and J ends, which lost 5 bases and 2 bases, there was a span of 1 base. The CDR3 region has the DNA TGCGCCAGCAGGCAAGAGACCCAGTACTTC. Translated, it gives CASRQETQYF.

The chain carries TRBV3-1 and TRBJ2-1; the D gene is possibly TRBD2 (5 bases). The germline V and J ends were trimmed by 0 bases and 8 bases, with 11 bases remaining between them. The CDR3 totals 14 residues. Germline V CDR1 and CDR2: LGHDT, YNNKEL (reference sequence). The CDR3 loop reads CASSQELAVDEQFF. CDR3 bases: TGTGCCAGCAGCCAAGAGCTAGCCGTCGATGAGCAGTTCTTC.

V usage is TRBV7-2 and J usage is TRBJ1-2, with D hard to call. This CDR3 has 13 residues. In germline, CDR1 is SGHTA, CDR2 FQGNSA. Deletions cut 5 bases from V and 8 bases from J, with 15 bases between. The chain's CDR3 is CASSPRPAGGYTF. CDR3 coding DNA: TGTGCCAGCAGCCCCCGGCCAGCAGGCGGCTACACCTTC.

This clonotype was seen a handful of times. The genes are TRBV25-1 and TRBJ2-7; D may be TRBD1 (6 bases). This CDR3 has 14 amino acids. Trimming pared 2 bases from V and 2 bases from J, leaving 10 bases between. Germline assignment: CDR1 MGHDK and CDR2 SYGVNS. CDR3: CASSEPGQTYEQYF. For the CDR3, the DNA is TGTGCCAGCAGTGAACCAGGACAGACCTACGAGCAGTACTTC.

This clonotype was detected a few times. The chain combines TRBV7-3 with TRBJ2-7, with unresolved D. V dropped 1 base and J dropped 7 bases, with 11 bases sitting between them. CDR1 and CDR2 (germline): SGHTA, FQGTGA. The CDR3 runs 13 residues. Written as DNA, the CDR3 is TGTGCCAGCAGCTTAAAATATTCCGGGGAGCAGTACTTC. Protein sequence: CASSLKYSGEQYF.

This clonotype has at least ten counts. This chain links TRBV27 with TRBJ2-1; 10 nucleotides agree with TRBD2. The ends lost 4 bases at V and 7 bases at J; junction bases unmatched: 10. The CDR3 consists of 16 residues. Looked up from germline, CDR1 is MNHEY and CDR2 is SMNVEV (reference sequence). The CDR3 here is CASSSPRSGGPNEQFF. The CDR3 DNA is TGTGCCAGCAGTTCCCCCCGTAGCGGGGGGCCGAATGAGCAGTTCTTC.